This T cell receptor (beta chain) derives from a study of T cell responses to AZD1222 COVID-19 vaccine. A remark on this clone: Antigen specificity is unknown.

Per the germline V gene, CDR1 is KGHSH and CDR2 is LQKENI. With 5 bases clipped from V and 4 bases from J, the junction kept 3 bases outside the gene matches. The CDR3 totals 14 residues. The study, taken as a whole, reports: Just a handful of AZD1222 recipients tested seropositive at baseline. CD4 TCRs associated with vaccination spanned spike, dominating at 160-218 and 743-854. Donors were largely white British and mainly female; clonal diversity was possibly underestimated. Repertoire collection took place solely once the T cell response had peaked.

Produced via immunoSEQ multiplex PCR; TCRdb's table is partial and in-frame only. The table has about 200,000 clones, 90% to 95% seen once. This sequence originates from an adult who received the MenACWY meningococcal vaccine as a control. The V and J genes are TRBV18 and TRBJ2-2, with 8 bases identical to TRBD2. The input for sequencing was peripheral blood, taken 28 days after the second dose of the MenACWY control vaccine. The CDR3 bases are TGTGCCAGCTCAAACGGGAGGGCCACCGGGGAGCTGTTTTTT. Translation: CASSNGRATGELFF.